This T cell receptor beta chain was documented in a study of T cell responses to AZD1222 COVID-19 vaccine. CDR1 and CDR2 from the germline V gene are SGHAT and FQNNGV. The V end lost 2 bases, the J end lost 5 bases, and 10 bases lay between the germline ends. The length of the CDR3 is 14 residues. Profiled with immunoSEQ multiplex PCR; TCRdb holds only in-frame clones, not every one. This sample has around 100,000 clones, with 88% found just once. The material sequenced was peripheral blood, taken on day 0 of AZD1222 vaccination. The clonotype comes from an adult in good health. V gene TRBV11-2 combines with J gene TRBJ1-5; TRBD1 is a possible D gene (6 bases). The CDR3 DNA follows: TGTGCCAGCAGCTTATCAGGGGAGTATCAGCCCCAGCATTTT. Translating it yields CASSLSGEYQPQHF.